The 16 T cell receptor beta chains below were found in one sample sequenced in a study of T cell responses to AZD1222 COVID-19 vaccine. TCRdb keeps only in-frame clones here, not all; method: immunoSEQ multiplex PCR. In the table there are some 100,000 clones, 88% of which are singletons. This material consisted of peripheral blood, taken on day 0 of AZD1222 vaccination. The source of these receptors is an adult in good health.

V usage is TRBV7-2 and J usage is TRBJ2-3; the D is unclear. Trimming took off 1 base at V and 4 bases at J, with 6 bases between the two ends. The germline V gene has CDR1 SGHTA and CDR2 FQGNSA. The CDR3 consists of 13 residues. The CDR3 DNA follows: TGTGCCAGCAGCTTAGTGTCATCAGATACGCAGTATTTT. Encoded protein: CASSLVSSDTQYF.

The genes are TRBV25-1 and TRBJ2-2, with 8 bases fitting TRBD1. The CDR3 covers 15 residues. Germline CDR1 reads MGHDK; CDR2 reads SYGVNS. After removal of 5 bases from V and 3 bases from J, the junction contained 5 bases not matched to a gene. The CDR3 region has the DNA TGTGCCAGCAGTAGGGACAGGTTTGACACCGGGGAGCTGTTTTTT. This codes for CASSRDRFDTGELFF.

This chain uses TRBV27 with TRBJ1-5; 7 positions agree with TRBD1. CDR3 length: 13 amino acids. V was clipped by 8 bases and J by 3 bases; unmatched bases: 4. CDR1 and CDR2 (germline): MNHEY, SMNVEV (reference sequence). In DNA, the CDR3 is TGTGCCAGCTCACAGGGGACCAATCAGCCCCAGCATTTT. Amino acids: CASSQGTNQPQHF.

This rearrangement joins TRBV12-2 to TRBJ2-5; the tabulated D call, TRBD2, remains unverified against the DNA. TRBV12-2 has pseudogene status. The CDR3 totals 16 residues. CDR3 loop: CASRLVTGCQKETQYF. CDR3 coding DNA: TGTGCAAGTCGCTTAGTCACGGGGTGCCAAAAAGAGACCCAGTACTTC.

The CDR3 loop reads CASRPAGGGSYEQYF. CDR3 DNA: TGTGCCAGTAGACCCGCGGGTGGGGGATCCTACGAGCAGTACTTC. V gene TRBV19 combines with J gene TRBJ2-7, with D possibly being TRBD1 or TRBD2 (5 bases each). Germline-derived CDR1 and CDR2 are LNHDA and SQIVND (reference sequence). The length of the CDR3 is 15 residues. Trimming removed 6 bases from V and 1 base from J, with 16 bases in between.

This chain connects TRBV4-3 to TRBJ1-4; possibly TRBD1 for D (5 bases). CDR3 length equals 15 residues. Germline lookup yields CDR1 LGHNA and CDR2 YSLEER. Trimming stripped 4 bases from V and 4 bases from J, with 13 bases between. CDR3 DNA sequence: TGCGCCAGCAGCCGGGGCGACAGCAATAATGAAAAACTGTTTTTT. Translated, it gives CASSRGDSNNEKLFF.

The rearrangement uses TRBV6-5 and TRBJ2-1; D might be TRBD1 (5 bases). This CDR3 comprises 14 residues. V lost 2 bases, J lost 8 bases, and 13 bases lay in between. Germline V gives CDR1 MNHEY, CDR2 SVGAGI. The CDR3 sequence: CASSYGASFDEQFF. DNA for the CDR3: TGTGCCAGCAGTTACGGGGCCAGCTTCGATGAGCAGTTCTTC.

The CDR3 sequence: CASSPRRSGELFF. CDR3 sequence (DNA): TGTGCCAGCAGCCCTCGACGTTCCGGGGAGCTGTTTTTT. The chain links TRBV9 to TRBJ2-2, with no clear D. Germline V lookup: CDR1 SGDLS, CDR2 YYNGEE. There are 13 residues in the CDR3. The ends were cut back, 4 bases at V and 6 bases at J, with 10 bases in the middle.

The CDR3 DNA sequence: TGTGCCAGCAGCACCCAGGACAGGGGGCTGGTCTCTGGGGCCAACGTCCTGACTTTC. Its protein product is CASSTQDRGLVSGANVLTF. The chain has TRBV5-5 and TRBJ2-6; TRBD1 matches at 11 bases. V gave up 4 bases and J gave up 0 bases; unmatched junction bases: 9. This CDR3 is built from 19 residues. Germline V CDR1 and CDR2: SGHKS, YYEKEE (reference sequence).

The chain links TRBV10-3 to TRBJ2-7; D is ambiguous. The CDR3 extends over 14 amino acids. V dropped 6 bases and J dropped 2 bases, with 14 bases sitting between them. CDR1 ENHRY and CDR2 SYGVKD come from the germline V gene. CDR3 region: CAIREGHGTYEQYF. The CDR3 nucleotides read TGTGCCATCAGGGAAGGTCACGGAACCTACGAGCAGTACTTC.

Here the CDR3 reads CASSLSPEPYGYTF. The CDR3 region has the DNA TGTGCCAGCAGCTTGAGTCCGGAGCCCTATGGCTACACCTTC. This rearrangement joins TRBV5-5 to TRBJ1-2; D gene uncertain. V gave up 1 base and J gave up 4 bases, with 11 bases separating them. There are 14 residues in the CDR3. Germline lookup yields CDR1 SGHKS and CDR2 YYEKEE (reference sequence).

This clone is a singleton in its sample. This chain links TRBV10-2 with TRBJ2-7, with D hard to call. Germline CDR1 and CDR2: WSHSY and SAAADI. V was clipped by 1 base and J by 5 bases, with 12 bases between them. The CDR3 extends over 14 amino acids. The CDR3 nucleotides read TGCGCCAGCAGTGAGTATTTCAGAGCAGACGAGCAGTACTTC. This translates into CASSEYFRADEQYF.

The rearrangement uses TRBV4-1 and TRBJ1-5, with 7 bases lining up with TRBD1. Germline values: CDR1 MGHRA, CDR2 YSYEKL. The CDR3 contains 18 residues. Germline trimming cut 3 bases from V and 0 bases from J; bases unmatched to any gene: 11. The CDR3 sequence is CASSQTLTGRDSNQPQHF. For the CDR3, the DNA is TGCGCCAGCAGCCAGACCCTGACAGGGAGGGATAGCAATCAGCCCCAGCATTTT.

Written as DNA, the CDR3 is TGTGCCAGTAGGAGGACTAGCGGGGTATCCTACGAGCAGTACTTC. This sequence encodes CASRRTSGVSYEQYF. The V and J genes are TRBV19 and TRBJ2-7, with TRBD2 identical over 12 bases. Per germline, CDR1 LNHDA and CDR2 SQIVND (reference sequence). This CDR3 region has 15 residues. Trimming cost V 6 bases and J 1 base; bases outside gene matches: 4. Supplemented by reference TRBV19 and TRBJ2-7, the full variable domain reads DGGITQSPKYLFRKEGQNVTLSCEQNLNHDAMYWYRQDPGQGLRLIYYSQIVNDFQKGDIAEGYSVSREKKESFPLTVTSAQKNPTAFYLCASRRTSGVSYEQYFGPGTRLTVT.

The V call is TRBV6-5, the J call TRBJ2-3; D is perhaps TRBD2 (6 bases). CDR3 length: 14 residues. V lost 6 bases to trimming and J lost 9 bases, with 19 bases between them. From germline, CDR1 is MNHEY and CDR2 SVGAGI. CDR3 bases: TGTGCCAGCAGGGGAGGTGGGTCCGTCGGGACGCAGTATTTT. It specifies CASRGGGSVGTQYF.

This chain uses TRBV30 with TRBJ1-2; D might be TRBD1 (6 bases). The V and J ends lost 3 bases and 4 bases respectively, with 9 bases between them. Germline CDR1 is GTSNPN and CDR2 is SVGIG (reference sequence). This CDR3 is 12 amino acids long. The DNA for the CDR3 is TGTGCCTGGAGCACAGGGCGCTATGGCTACACCTTC. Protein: CAWSTGRYGYTF.